The rows below give T cell receptor beta chains drawn from one sample of a study of blood T cells in healthy people across ages. TCRdb fed the 5' RACE reads into MiXCR, producing one record per CDR3 protein. The sample includes some 1.7 million distinct CDR3 sequences, roughly 27% seen only once; the top ten take less than 9.5%. The sample consisted of blood. The receptor set was obtained from a woman in her thirties in good health. The CDR3 runs from the conserved cysteine through the conserved F or W. The D gene is left open where the match is weak. The size entry is marked missing in some rows and otherwise reads once, few, many or a size class.

V,length,J,D,size,DNA,CDR3
TRBV29-1,14,TRBJ2-3,TRBD1,-,TGCAGCGTTGTGGTGACAGGGTTGACAGATACGCAGTATTTT,CSVVVTGLTDTQYF
TRBV5-1,16,TRBJ2-3,TRBD2,-,TGCGCCAGCAGCCCCGGACTAGCGGGGGAGGTAGATACGCAGTATTTT,CASSPGLAGEVDTQYF
TRBV20-1,14,TRBJ2-3,TRBD1,-,TGCAGTGCTATAGAGGGGACAGGGACAGATACGCAGTATTTT,CSAIEGTGTDTQYF
TRBV5-6,15,TRBJ2-1,-,many,TGTGCCAGCAGCCCAACGGAAGGGCGACTCAATGAGCAGTTCTTC,CASSPTEGRLNEQFF
TRBV6-1,14,TRBJ2-7,-,-,TGTGCCAGCAGTGAAGACTGGTTCGTAATAGAGCAGTACTTC,CASSEDWFVIEQYF
TRBV4-3,13,TRBJ2-7,-,many,TGCGCCAGCAGCCAGACTCGTTTCTACGAGCAGTACTTC,CASSQTRFYEQYF
TRBV6-4,13,TRBJ2-5,-,-,TGTGCCAGCATCTTCGTGGGGCAAGAGACCCAGTACTTC,CASIFVGQETQYF
TRBV6-1,16,TRBJ1-5,-,once,TGTGCCAGCAGTACCCGGGATTCTTCTGGGAATCAGCCCCAGCATTTT,CASSTRDSSGNQPQHF
TRBV30,14,TRBJ2-7,-,-,TGTGCCTGGAGTGGTGGTAACGCCGCCTACGAGCAGTACTTC,CAWSGGNAAYEQYF
TRBV7-2,14,TRBJ2-4,TRBD2,-,TGTGCCAGCAGGTCCGGGGGGAGCAAAAACATTCAGTACTTC,CASRSGGSKNIQYF
TRBV28,14,TRBJ1-2,-,-,TGTGCCAGCAGTTCACGACAGACCGGCTATGGCTACACCTTC,CASSSRQTGYGYTF
TRBV28,17,TRBJ2-3,TRBD1,few,TGTGCCAGCAGCCAGGGCTCGGGACAGCGGCCCACAGATACGCAGTATTTT,CASSQGSGQRPTDTQYF
TRBV7-2,15,TRBJ1-3,TRBD1,-,TGTGCCAGCAGCGGGACAGGTCTCCAAGGAAACACCATATATTTT,CASSGTGLQGNTIYF
TRBV29-1,12,TRBJ2-7,-,many,TGCAGCGTTGAGATAGCGGCCTACGAGCAGTACTTC,CSVEIAAYEQYF
TRBV2,14,TRBJ1-2,-,few,TGTGCCAGCGCCTTGGGGGGGTACAACTATGGCTACACCTTC,CASALGGYNYGYTF
TRBV29-1,12,TRBJ1-4,-,-,TGCAGCGCCGGAAACCCAAATGAAAAACTGTTTTTT,CSAGNPNEKLFF
TRBV6-6,17,TRBJ1-4,-,few,TGTACCAGCAGCTACAACCGGGACACTGCAACTAATGAAAAACTGTTTTTT,CTSSYNRDTATNEKLFF
TRBV5-1,16,TRBJ2-6,-,few,TGCGCCAGCAGCTTCCAGGGGATCTCTGGGGCCAACGTCCTGACTTTC,CASSFQGISGANVLTF
TRBV25-1,18,TRBJ2-1,-,-,TGTGCCAGCAGTGAAAGGCAGGGGACGGTAGCCTGGGAGAATGAGCAGTTCTTC,CASSERQGTVAWENEQFF
TRBV2,14,TRBJ2-1,TRBD1,-,TGTGCCAGCGGCCGTCACAGGGGAAACAATGAGCAGTTCTTC,CASGRHRGNNEQFF